These 28 T cell receptor beta chains originate from one sample sequenced in a study of blood T cell repertoires in COVID-19. Measured with immunoSEQ multiplex PCR; TCRdb has only the in-frame clones, and not every one. The data hold about 63,000 clones, with 79% observed a single time. The specimen sequenced was peripheral blood. These receptors all come from a human donor in a cohort sampled during active COVID-19.

In its sample, this clone was seen once. V gene TRBV6-1 combines with J gene TRBJ1-6; the match to TRBD1 covers 7 bases. Germline-derived CDR1 and CDR2 are MNHNS and SASEGT. Losses at the gene ends were 1 base for V and 7 bases for J; bases not matched to a gene: 1. This CDR3 spans 14 amino acids. DNA for the CDR3: TGTGCCAGCAGTGAAGACAGGGGAAATTCACCCCTCCACTTT. It specifies CASSEDRGNSPLHF.

The CDR3 sequence is CASSLGPGTGGETQYF. The CDR3 nucleotides read TGCGCCAGCAGCTTGGGACCCGGGACAGGGGGCGAGACCCAGTACTTC. This chain joins TRBV5-1 and TRBJ2-5, with 12 bases aligning to TRBD1. This CDR3 has 16 residues. The germline V gene encodes CDR1 SGHRS and CDR2 YFSETQ. V dropped 0 bases and J dropped 5; count of bases not matched to a gene: 5.

This sequence joins TRBV29-1 and TRBJ2-7; 8 nucleotides align to TRBD1. Germline V CDR1 and CDR2: SQVTM, ANQGSEA. The CDR3 spans 12 residues. V lost 5 bases, J lost 3 bases, and 3 bases stayed unmatched. In DNA form, the CDR3 reads TGCAGCGTTCGGACAGGGAGCTACGAGCAGTACTTC. It codes for CSVRTGSYEQYF.

This chain links TRBV19 with TRBJ1-5, with 8 bases fitting TRBD1. CDR1 and CDR2 (germline): LNHDA, SQIVND (reference sequence). The length of the CDR3 is 15 residues. V trimming: 5 bases; J trimming: 7 bases; junction bases outside the gene matches: 10. The CDR3 region is CASSPLGQGGQPQHF. CDR3 in DNA: TGTGCCAGTAGTCCCCTCGGACAGGGTGGGCAGCCCCAGCATTTT.

The CDR3 bases are TGTGCCAGCAGCGTTGGACAGGCCCAAGAGACCCAGTACTTC. Encoded protein: CASSVGQAQETQYF. The V and J genes are TRBV2 and TRBJ2-5, with 7 nucleotides matching TRBD1. The CDR3 has 14 residues. After removal of 6 bases from V and 1 base from J, the junction contained 5 bases not matched to a gene. Germline V CDR1 and CDR2: SNHLY, FYNNEI.

The chain employs TRBV7-3 and TRBJ1-6; 8 bases fit TRBD1. The CDR3 contains 15 residues. V lost 6 bases and J lost 8; bases outside the gene matches: 9. Germline values: CDR1 SGHTA, CDR2 FQGTGA. The CDR3 protein is CASRSTGATDSPLHF. The CDR3 coding sequence is TGTGCCAGCAGATCGACAGGGGCGACGGATTCACCCCTCCACTTT.

This chain joins TRBV28 and TRBJ2-3; 8 bases are shared with TRBD1. The V gene's germline CDR1 is MDHEN and CDR2 SYDVKM. The junction had 13 bases not matched to a gene; V was cut back by 8 bases and J by 6 bases. The CDR3 is 15 residues long. CDR3 nucleotide sequence: TGTGCCAGCTCCGGGGACAGGACCCGCGTGGATACGCAGTATTTT. As protein: CASSGDRTRVDTQYF.

The chain has TRBV7-3 and TRBJ2-1, with TRBD2 matching 8 bases. The CDR3 is 16 amino acids. The V and J ends lost 5 bases and 3 bases, in that order; junction bases with no gene match: 9. Looked up from germline, CDR1 is SGHTA and CDR2 is FQGTGA. The CDR3 here is CASSSKAGVLYNEQFF. The CDR3 DNA sequence: TGTGCCAGCAGCAGCAAAGCGGGAGTTCTCTACAATGAGCAGTTCTTC.

The table lists this clone with a count of one. The chain couples TRBV15 to TRBJ1-5; TRBD1 agrees at 7 bases. Germline V gene sequence: CDR1 LNHNV, CDR2 YYDKDF (reference sequence). The length of the CDR3 is 15 residues. Germline trimming cut 5 bases from V and 7 bases from J; bases unmatched to any gene: 11. The CDR3 loop is CATSRDSGRGQPQHF. CDR3 sequence (DNA): TGTGCCACCAGCCGGGACAGCGGTCGGGGACAGCCCCAGCATTTT.

The chain recombines TRBV5-1 with TRBJ2-5; TRBD2 agrees at 11 bases. V trimming: 4 bases; J trimming: 4 bases; junction bases outside the gene matches: 9. Looked up from germline, CDR1 is SGHRS and CDR2 is YFSETQ. The length of the CDR3 is 16 residues. The CDR3 nucleotides read TGCGCCAGCAGCCAGGGGGCTAGCGGGAGGCGAGAGACCCAGTACTTC. This encodes CASSQGASGRRETQYF.

This clone was counted a single time. V usage is TRBV12-3 or TRBV12-4 and J usage is TRBJ2-7; 7 positions agree with TRBD2. The CDR3 extends over 13 amino acids. J gave up 5 bases and V 6 bases, and 7 bases lay outside the gene matches. The CDR3 loop reads CASSRDAGDEQYF. CDR3 DNA: TGTGCCAGCAGCCGGGACGCGGGGGACGAGCAGTACTTC.

The chain recombines TRBV7-3 with TRBJ1-6; tentative D call: TRBD1 (6 bases). Trimming removed 2 bases from V and 5 bases from J, with 10 bases in between. CDR1 is SGHTA, CDR2 FQGTGA, per germline. The CDR3 extends over 15 amino acids. The CDR3 loop reads CASSLSRGDNSPLHF. The CDR3 nucleotides are TGTGCCAGCAGCTTATCCAGGGGAGATAATTCACCCCTCCACTTT.

The V call is TRBV19, the J call TRBJ1-2, with D possibly TRBD1 on 5 matching bases. Germline CDR1 and CDR2: LNHDA and SQIVND (reference sequence). The length of the CDR3 is 14 residues. The V end lost 11 bases, the J end lost 1 base, and 17 bases lay between the germline ends. CDR3: CASMGGGFNYGYTF. The CDR3 bases are TGTGCCTCCATGGGGGGGGGTTTTAACTATGGCTACACCTTC.

This chain joins TRBV6-5 and TRBJ2-2; a possible D gene is TRBD2 (6 bases). V was shortened by 3 bases and J by 2 bases, with 13 bases between the two germline ends. CDR1 is MNHEY, CDR2 SVGAGI, per germline. The CDR3 loop spans 16 amino acids. The CDR3 is CASSYRRGLNTGELFF. The CDR3 region has the DNA TGTGCCAGCAGTTATAGGCGGGGACTTAACACCGGGGAGCTGTTTTTT.

This clone showed up just a few times. Here the CDR3 reads CASSPGGQVPYEQYF. Here the CDR3 DNA reads TGCGCCAGCAGCCCCGGGGGACAGGTGCCCTACGAGCAGTACTTC. The chain uses TRBV4-3 and TRBJ2-7; TRBD1 aligns across 8 bases. The CDR3 has 15 amino acids. Germline loops: CDR1 LGHNA, CDR2 YSLEER. After removal of 4 bases from V and 2 bases from J, the junction contained 7 bases not matched to a gene.

The chain carries TRBV27 and TRBJ1-2, with 7 bases lining up with TRBD1. The CDR3 covers 14 residues. V dropped 4 bases and J dropped 5; count of bases not matched to a gene: 7. Looked up from germline, CDR1 is MNHEY and CDR2 is SMNVEV (reference sequence). The CDR3 region has the DNA TGTGCCAGCAGTTCCCGGACAGGACAATATGGCTACACCTTC. Translating it yields CASSSRTGQYGYTF.

The chain couples TRBV3-1 (or the pseudogene TRBV3-2) to TRBJ2-3; the D gene is possibly TRBD1 (5 bases). Trimming shortened V by 8 bases and J by 1 base, and 10 bases separated the two germline ends. This CDR3 contains 13 residues. Germline V lookup: CDR1 LGHDT, CDR2 YNNKEL (reference sequence). CDR3 sequence (DNA): TGTGCCAGCGGTCAGGGCCGCACAGATACGCAGTATTTT. This sequence encodes CASGQGRTDTQYF.

V gene TRBV20-1 combines with J gene TRBJ1-2; possible D gene TRBD1, 5 bases. Germline-derived CDR1 and CDR2 are DFQATT and SNEGSKA (reference sequence). The CDR3 extends over 11 amino acids. V was clipped by 4 bases and J by 11 bases, with 14 bases between them. DNA for the CDR3: TGCAGTGCTATTCGAATGGGGGGATACACCTTC. Amino acids: CSAIRMGGYTF.

The chain couples TRBV4-3 to TRBJ1-4, with a tentative D call TRBD1 (6 bases). The CDR3 loop spans 15 amino acids. V was pared by 0 bases and J by 11 bases, with 16 bases between. In germline, CDR1 is LGHNA, CDR2 YSLEER. The CDR3 loop is CASSQEPTGEGKLFF. The CDR3 DNA reads as TGCGCCAGCAGCCAAGAACCGACAGGAGAGGGGAAACTGTTTTTT.

The chain is built from TRBV6-5 and TRBJ2-7, with 15 bases identical to TRBD2. The CDR3 has 14 amino acids. Germline V CDR1 and CDR2: MNHEY, SVGAGI. Trimming at V came to 8 bases and at J to 7 bases, leaving 6 bases not matched to a gene. The CDR3 is CASGTSGRIYEQYF. CDR3 coding DNA: TGTGCCAGCGGGACTAGCGGGAGGATTTATGAGCAGTACTTC.

In this sample, this clone turned up many times. The rearrangement joins TRBV10-3 to TRBJ2-1, with 10 bases matching TRBD2. V was pared by 6 bases and J by 12 bases, with 11 bases of the junction left unmatched. This CDR3 has 14 residues. The germline V gene has CDR1 ENHRY and CDR2 SYGVKD. CDR3 loop: CAIRTQREGVGQFF. DNA of the CDR3: TGTGCCATCAGAACCCAGCGGGAGGGCGTAGGGCAGTTCTTC.

The chain carries TRBV5-1 and TRBJ2-1, with TRBD2 matching over 9 bases. CDR3 length equals 15 residues. V shed 2 bases, J shed 5 bases, and the junction held 5 bases outside the gene matches. Germline values: CDR1 SGHRS, CDR2 YFSETQ. CDR3 in amino acids: CASSFLAGRNNEQFF. The CDR3 DNA follows: TGCGCCAGCAGCTTTCTAGCGGGAAGGAACAATGAGCAGTTCTTC.

The chain has TRBV21-1 and TRBJ2-5; the DNA was not used to check the table's D call, TRBD2. TRBV21-1 counts as a pseudogene. CDR3 length: 15 residues. This chain's CDR3 is CASNQLAGGRETQYF. The CDR3 DNA follows: TGTGCCAGCAACCAACTAGCGGGAGGGAGAGAGACCCAGTACTTC.

Only one count was recorded for this clone. V gene TRBV11-2 combines with J gene TRBJ2-1, with TRBD2 as a possible D gene (5 bases). The V gene's germline CDR1 is SGHAT and CDR2 FQNNGV. The CDR3 length is 14 residues. Trimming removed 2 bases from V and 1 base from J, with 6 bases in between. CDR3 coding DNA: TGTGCCAGCAGCTTACGGGGTTCCTACAATGAGCAGTTCTTC. Amino acids: CASSLRGSYNEQFF.

This sequence joins TRBV2 and TRBJ1-2; 8 positions match TRBD1. Germline V gene sequence: CDR1 SNHLY, CDR2 FYNNEI. The V and J ends lost 8 bases and 3 bases, in that order; junction bases with no gene match: 8. The CDR3 totals 14 residues. The CDR3 loop reads CASAGTGFDYGYTF. The CDR3 DNA reads TGTGCCAGCGCAGGGACAGGCTTCGACTATGGCTACACCTTC.

J is TRBJ2-5 and V is TRBV9; D might be TRBD2 (6 bases). V lost 3 bases and J lost 5, with 17 bases in between. The CDR3 runs to 15 residues. From germline, CDR1 is SGDLS and CDR2 YYNGEE. The CDR3: CASSARGGAAETQYF. The CDR3 region has the DNA TGTGCCAGCAGCGCGAGGGGCGGGGCGGCGGAGACCCAGTACTTC.

This clone was counted only a few times. This rearrangement joins TRBV6-5 to TRBJ1-5; D is ambiguous. The ends were cut back, 6 bases at V and 9 bases at J, with 12 bases in the middle. The CDR3 has 12 amino acids. CDR1 is MNHEY, CDR2 SVGAGI, per germline. The CDR3 here is CASRPDPGPQHF. In DNA, the CDR3 is TGTGCCAGCAGGCCCGACCCGGGGCCCCAGCATTTT.

At least ten counts were recorded for this clone. The chain employs TRBV20-1 and TRBJ1-5, with D hard to call. Trimming removed 3 bases at V and 2 bases at J, with 8 bases between. Per germline, CDR1 DFQATT and CDR2 SNEGSKA (reference sequence). This CDR3 contains 13 residues. This CDR3 reads CSASVLGNQPQHF. The CDR3 DNA sequence: TGCAGTGCTAGTGTGTTAGGCAATCAGCCCCAGCATTTT.